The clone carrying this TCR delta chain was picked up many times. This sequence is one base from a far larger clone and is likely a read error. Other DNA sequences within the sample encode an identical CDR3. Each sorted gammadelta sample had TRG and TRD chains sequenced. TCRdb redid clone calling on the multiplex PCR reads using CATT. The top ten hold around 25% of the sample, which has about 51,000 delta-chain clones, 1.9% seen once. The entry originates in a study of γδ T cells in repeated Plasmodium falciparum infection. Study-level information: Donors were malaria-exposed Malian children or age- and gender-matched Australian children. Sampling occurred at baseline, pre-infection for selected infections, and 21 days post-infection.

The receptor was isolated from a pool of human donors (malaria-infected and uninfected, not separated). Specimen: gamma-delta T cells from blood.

As DNA, the CDR3 is TGTGCCCTTGGGGAACCCCGAGGCGAACTCATCTTT. Amino acids: CALGEPRGELIF. This chain uses TRDV1 with TRDJ1, with D perhaps matching TRDD3 (5 bases). CDR1 and CDR2 from the germline V gene are TSWWSYY and QGS. CDR3 length equals 12 residues.